This T cell receptor beta chain originates from a study of blood T cells in healthy people across ages. The table lists this clonotype with a few counts. A second PCR, run for about 7 to 11 cycles, used a sample-barcoded 5' primer plus a J-beta primer mix. TCRdb reprocessed the 5' RACE reads with MiXCR, giving one entry per CDR3 protein. The sample lists over a million distinct CDR3 sequences, 59% occurring once. The sample was blood. This TCR was recovered from a man between 18 and 35 years old in good health.

CDR3 in amino acids: CASSLSGVGYGYTF. The CDR3 bases are TGTGCCAGCAGTTTATCTGGGGTTGGATATGGCTACACCTTC. This rearrangement joins TRBV27 to TRBJ1-2; D not resolved. The CDR3 has 14 residues. Germline loops: CDR1 MNHEY, CDR2 SMNVEV (reference sequence). Trimming shortened V by 0 bases and J by 5 bases, and 10 bases separated the two germline ends.